What follows are 27 T cell receptor beta chains derived from one specimen sequenced in a study of post-analysis software for immune sequencing data. Study-wide results and caveats: Included in a set of roughly five TRBV segments more frequent in patients than controls were TRBV5-6, TRBV5-1 and TRBV20-1.

No cognate antigen is known for these TCRs. TCR beta libraries were prepared from cDNA with unique molecular identifiers. MiXCR was run by TCRdb on the PCR reads, yielding one entry per CDR3 protein. This sample has hundreds of thousands of distinct CDR3 sequences; 25% to 30% occur once, and the top ten carry about 0.5%. The sample comprised blood. The receptors were sampled from a girl aged 10 to 17 with multiple sclerosis.

The chain has TRBV20-1 and TRBJ2-1, with 7 bases matching TRBD1. The J call may be wrong; the DNA end is better matched by TRBJ2-7. From germline, CDR1 is DFQATT and CDR2 SNEGSKA (reference sequence). The CDR3 contains 15 residues. The CDR3 coding sequence is TGCAGTGCTAGGAATCCGGGACAGATCTACAATGAGCAGTACTTC. Protein: CSARNPGQIYNEQYF.

The table lists this clonotype with many counts. The chain joins TRBV29-1 to TRBJ2-1; weak D call: TRBD2 (7 bases). V lost 3 bases and J 12 bases, leaving 15 bases between the germline ends. The CDR3 runs 12 residues. Germline V gene data show CDR1 as SQVTM and CDR2 as ANQGSEA. The CDR3 loop is CSVDVGGPGQFF. The CDR3 region has the DNA TGCAGCGTTGATGTGGGGGGGCCGGGGCAGTTCTTC.

V gene TRBV7-9 combines with J gene TRBJ1-1; D is possibly TRBD1 (6 bases). This CDR3 contains 16 residues. V dropped 0 bases and J dropped 0 bases, with 11 bases sitting between them. Germline assignment: CDR1 SEHNR and CDR2 FQNEAQ (reference sequence). The CDR3 sequence is CASSLARGQVNTEAFF. The CDR3 DNA sequence: TGTGCCAGCAGCTTAGCACGGGGGCAGGTGAACACTGAAGCTTTCTTT.

The rearrangement links TRBV29-1 to TRBJ1-4; no clear D gene. Germline V gene data show CDR1 as SQVTM and CDR2 as ANQGSEA. The CDR3 loop spans 13 amino acids. Deletions cut 4 bases from V and 6 bases from J, with 12 bases between. CDR3 residues: CSVAGVGDEKLFF. The CDR3 coding sequence is TGCAGCGTTGCTGGGGTTGGAGATGAAAAACTGTTTTTT. Complete variable domain (other parts from reference TRBV29-1 and TRBJ1-4): SAVISQKPSRDICQRGTSLTIQCQVDSQVTMMFWYRQQPGQSLTLIATANQGSEATYESGFVIDKFPISRPNLTFSTLTVSNMSPEDSSIYLCSVAGVGDEKLFFGSGTQLSVL.

The chain carries TRBV7-9 and TRBJ2-1, with D perhaps assigned TRBD1 or TRBD2 (5 bases each). The CDR3 extends over 17 amino acids. The V end was cut by 2 bases, the J end by 8 bases, with 22 bases between. Germline loops: CDR1 SEHNR, CDR2 FQNEAQ (reference sequence). The CDR3 reads CASSLPYPGAIGDEQFF. In DNA form, the CDR3 reads TGTGCCAGCAGCTTACCATACCCCGGGGCCATAGGCGATGAGCAGTTCTTC.

CDR3 residues: CASNPSGAIYEQYF. The CDR3 DNA is TGTGCCAGCAATCCCAGCGGGGCCATCTACGAGCAGTACTTC. The rearrangement joins TRBV6-2 or TRBV6-3 to TRBJ2-7, with 7 bases aligning to TRBD2. The CDR3 is 14 amino acids. The germline V gene encodes CDR1 MNHEY and CDR2 SVGEGT. J was trimmed by 3 bases and V by 7 bases; bases with no gene match: 9.

This clonotype has only a few counts. This chain connects TRBV2 to TRBJ1-2, with D possibly matching TRBD1 (6 bases). The germline CDR1 and CDR2 sequences are SNHLY and FYNNEI. V was trimmed by 6 bases and J by 7 bases, leaving 15 bases between them. This CDR3 is 13 amino acids long. CDR3 in amino acids: CASRTSGASGYTF. CDR3 sequence (DNA): TGTGCCAGCAGAACCTCGGGGGCTAGTGGCTACACCTTC. The full variable domain, with the rest looked up from reference TRBV2 and TRBJ1-2, is EPEVTQTPSHQVTQMGQEVILRCVPISNHLYFYWYRQILGQKVEFLVSFYNNEISEKSEIFDDQFSVERPDGSNFTLKIRSTKLEDSAMYFCASRTSGASGYTFGSGTRLTVV.

This clonotype was recorded a few times. J is TRBJ1-2 and V is TRBV7-9; a weak D match, TRBD1 (5 bases). The length of the CDR3 is 14 residues. V was trimmed by 5 bases and J by 0 bases, leaving 10 bases between them. Per the germline V gene, CDR1 is SEHNR and CDR2 is FQNEAQ (reference sequence). CDR3 sequence reads: CASSAPGPNYGYTF. The CDR3 bases are TGTGCCAGCAGCGCCCCGGGACCTAACTATGGCTACACCTTC.

This clonotype has just a few counts. The gene calls are TRBV25-1 and TRBJ1-2; TRBD1 might be the D (5 bases). The V gene's germline CDR1 is MGHDK and CDR2 SYGVNS. The CDR3 runs to 14 residues. Trimming shortened V by 8 bases and J by 7 bases, and 20 bases separated the two germline ends. For the CDR3, the DNA is TGTGCCAGCCAGCAAGGGGCCGGTCTTGGTGGCTACACCTTC. It is translated as CASQQGAGLGGYTF.

The J gene is TRBJ2-7, the V gene TRBV24-1; D is ambiguous. The length of the CDR3 is 14 residues. Trimming stripped 3 bases from V and 7 bases from J, with 15 bases between. Germline CDR1 reads KGHDR; CDR2 reads SFDVKD. In nucleotides, the CDR3 is TGTGCCACCAGTGATGTCGGGCCGTACAATGAGCAGTACTTC. This encodes CATSDVGPYNEQYF.

This CDR3 is CSVEDPGTEAFF. The CDR3 region has the DNA TGCAGCGTTGAAGACCCGGGGACTGAAGCTTTCTTT. The chain links TRBV29-1 to TRBJ1-1; D is unclear. Germline CDR1 is SQVTM and CDR2 is ANQGSEA. The CDR3 spans 12 residues. V gave up 0 bases and J gave up 5 bases, with 7 bases separating them. The variable domain in full, with the rest retrieved from reference TRBV29-1 and TRBJ1-1, is SAVISQKPSRDICQRGTSLTIQCQVDSQVTMMFWYRQQPGQSLTLIATANQGSEATYESGFVIDKFPISRPNLTFSTLTVSNMSPEDSSIYLCSVEDPGTEAFFGQGTRLTVV.

Only one count was recorded for this clonotype. The chain recombines TRBV7-2 with TRBJ2-5, with TRBD2 matching over 10 bases. There are 15 residues in the CDR3. Per the germline V gene, CDR1 is SGHTA and CDR2 is FQGNSA. Trimming cost V 5 bases and J 1 base; bases outside gene matches: 4. CDR3 DNA sequence: TGTGCCAGCAGCGTTAGCGGGAGGACCCAAGAGACCCAGTACTTC. Translated, it gives CASSVSGRTQETQYF.

The chain couples TRBV6-5 to TRBJ2-2; the D is unclear. This CDR3 spans 14 amino acids. Trimming took 7 bases from V and 1 from J, leaving 10 bases between them. Germline CDR1 and CDR2: MNHEY and SVGAGI. The CDR3 nucleotides are TGTGCCAGCACTAGGACCATGAACACCGGGGAGCTGTTTTTT. Translated, it gives CASTRTMNTGELFF.

This clonotype was picked up many times. The chain has TRBV6-5 and TRBJ2-7, with 8 bases lining up with TRBD1. V was clipped by 2 bases and J by 1 base; unmatched bases: 4. The germline CDR1 and CDR2 sequences are MNHEY and SVGAGI. This CDR3 has 15 amino acids. This chain's CDR3 is CASSYGQGASYEQYF. CDR3 DNA sequence: TGTGCCAGCAGTTACGGGCAGGGGGCTTCCTACGAGCAGTACTTC.

This clonotype was recorded many times. The rearrangement joins TRBV10-3 to TRBJ2-3, with 9 bases aligning to TRBD2. There are 17 residues in the CDR3. Germline trimming cut 9 bases from V and 5 bases from J; bases unmatched to any gene: 18. CDR1 and CDR2 (germline): ENHRY, SYGVKD. CDR3: CAILSEVSGGFGDTQYF. CDR3 DNA: TGTGCCATTTTGAGTGAAGTTAGCGGGGGCTTTGGAGATACGCAGTATTTT.

This clonotype showed up just a few times. J is TRBJ2-1 and V is TRBV3-1; 8 nucleotides agree with TRBD1. The germline V gene encodes CDR1 LGHDT and CDR2 YNNKEL (reference sequence). The CDR3 length is 15 residues. Trimming cost V 4 bases and J 7 bases; bases outside gene matches: 9. DNA for the CDR3: TGTGCCAGCAGCCTACCGAGACAGGGGTGGAATGAGCAGTTCTTC. Translation: CASSLPRQGWNEQFF.

The chain employs TRBV29-1 and TRBJ2-5; D not resolved. The CDR3 length is 14 residues. V shed 1 base and J shed 4 bases, with 13 bases lying between them. Germline values: CDR1 SQVTM, CDR2 ANQGSEA. CDR3 residues: CSVEGQSLRETQYF. The CDR3 region has the DNA TGCAGCGTTGAAGGGCAGTCATTGAGAGAGACCCAGTACTTC.

This clonotype was detected only a few times. The CDR3 bases are TGTGCCAGCAGCTCCCAGGGACAGACCCTCTACGAGCAGTACTTC. Protein sequence: CASSSQGQTLYEQYF. The chain carries TRBV7-2 and TRBJ2-7; 7 nucleotides agree with TRBD1. The V gene's germline CDR1 is SGHTA and CDR2 FQGNSA. The V segment lost 4 bases and the J segment 3 bases; nucleotides outside the gene matches: 9. The CDR3 sequence is 15 residues long.

This clonotype was picked up a small number of times. The chain carries TRBV11-2 and TRBJ2-3; 7 bases match TRBD1. Germline-derived CDR1 and CDR2 are SGHAT and FQNNGV. The CDR3 is 16 residues long. Trimming removed 5 bases from V and 1 base from J; junction bases left unmatched: 9. This chain's CDR3 is CASSPGTVFRTDTQYF. Here the CDR3 DNA reads TGTGCCAGCAGCCCCGGGACAGTTTTTCGCACAGATACGCAGTATTTT.

The CDR3 region has the DNA TGTGCCAGCAGTCGGGGAGGGTACGGGGCCAACGTCCTGACTTTC. It yields the protein CASSRGGYGANVLTF. The genes are TRBV6-6 and TRBJ2-6; 7 nucleotides agree with TRBD2. CDR1 and CDR2 (germline): MNHNY, SVGAGI (reference sequence). This CDR3 has 15 residues. Germline trimming cut 5 bases from V and 4 bases from J; bases unmatched to any gene: 5.

This clonotype appeared many times. The chain uses TRBV20-1 and TRBJ2-4, with D perhaps TRBD2 (5 bases). The germline V and J ends were trimmed by 6 bases and 2 bases, with 17 bases remaining between them. This CDR3 is built from 15 residues. The germline gives CDR1 DFQATT, CDR2 SNEGSKA (reference sequence). CDR3 residues: CSAPHPAGTKNIQYF. The DNA for the CDR3 is TGCAGTGCCCCCCACCCCGCGGGTACCAAAAACATTCAGTACTTC.

The chain links TRBV28 to TRBJ2-3; 9 positions agree with TRBD2. The CDR3 is made up of 18 amino acids. The V gene end was trimmed by 6 bases and the J gene end by 2 bases; junction bases not matched to a gene: 15. Per the germline V gene, CDR1 is MDHEN and CDR2 is SYDVKM. This chain's CDR3 is CASSWTSAAGSYTDTQYF. The DNA of the CDR3 is TGTGCCAGCAGCTGGACTAGCGCCGCGGGTTCTTACACAGATACGCAGTATTTT. The whole variable domain, remainder taken from reference TRBV28 and TRBJ2-3, is DVKVTQSSRYLVKRTGEKVFLECVQDMDHENMFWYRQDPGLGLRLIYFSYDVKMKEKGDIPEGYSVSREKKERFSLILESASTNQTSMYLCASSWTSAAGSYTDTQYFGPGTRLTVL.

On this clonotype: The CDR3 carries no conserved terminal phenylalanine or tryptophan, so it likely arises from a read error. The chain recombines TRBV7-2 with TRBJ1-4; TRBD1 matches 7 bases. The V gene's germline CDR1 is SGHTA and CDR2 FQGNSA. The CDR3 contains 15 residues. With 5 bases clipped from V and 8 bases from J, the junction kept 11 bases outside the gene matches. CDR3 in amino acids: CASSILTGVGEKLFC. CDR3 sequence (DNA): TGTGCCAGCAGCATACTCACAGGGGTGGGGGAAAAACTGTTTTGT.

This chain connects TRBV7-2 to TRBJ2-3, with 7 nucleotides matching TRBD2. In germline, CDR1 is SGHTA, CDR2 FQGNSA. The V and J ends lost 5 bases and 2 bases, in that order; junction bases with no gene match: 7. The CDR3 totals 15 residues. CDR3 coding DNA: TGTGCCAGCAGCGGGGTAGCGGGTTTCACAGATACGCAGTATTTT. Residues: CASSGVAGFTDTQYF.

In DNA form, the CDR3 reads TGTGCCAGCAGCTTAGGTGGCAGGAGCACCGGGGAGCTGTTTTTT. Translation: CASSLGGRSTGELFF. The chain employs TRBV11-2 and TRBJ2-2; D gene uncertain. This CDR3 has 15 amino acids. V lost 1 base and J lost 4, with 10 bases in between. Germline values: CDR1 SGHAT, CDR2 FQNNGV.

About this clonotype: A much larger clone sits a single nucleotide away, making a read error possible. The V gene is TRBV12-3 or TRBV12-4, the J gene TRBJ2-1, with 9 bases lining up with TRBD2. With 4 bases clipped from V and 1 base from J, the junction kept 8 bases outside the gene matches. This CDR3 comprises 17 residues. CDR3 nucleotides: TGTGCCAGCAGTTCAAGAAGAGCGGGGGGTTCCTACAATGAGCAGTTCTTC. This codes for CASSSRRAGGSYNEQFF.

In this sample, this clonotype turned up a few times. This chain's CDR3 is CSARVLAGGSSYNEQFF. As DNA, the CDR3 is TGCAGTGCTAGGGTACTAGCGGGGGGGAGCTCCTACAATGAGCAGTTCTTC. This chain connects TRBV20-1 to TRBJ2-1, with 13 bases matching TRBD2. CDR3 size: 17 residues. CDR1 and CDR2 from the germline V gene are DFQATT and SNEGSKA (reference sequence). After removal of 3 bases from V and 0 bases from J, the junction contained 5 bases not matched to a gene.